These 18 T cell receptor beta chains originate from one sample sequenced in a study of metastatic and nonmetastatic thyroid tumors. TCRdb re-called the PCR reads through MiXCR. The sample holds 25,000 to 40,000 clones, 7% to 8% seen once. Not a single patient had been given any form of treatment at any point before undergoing thyroid surgery. Sequencing used blood. The receptors originated from a female donor with papillary thyroid cancer or a benign thyroid nodule (not recorded which). Some clones in this sample may be carry-over from other donors' samples.

This clone showed up many times. This sequence joins TRBV19 and TRBJ1-1; a weak D match, TRBD1 (6 bases). Per germline, CDR1 LNHDA and CDR2 SQIVND (reference sequence). Deletions cut 3 bases from V and 3 bases from J, with 17 bases between. The CDR3 totals 16 residues. CDR3 in amino acids: CASSMEDRLRYTEAFF. CDR3 DNA: TGTGCCAGTAGTATGGAGGACAGACTGAGGTACACTGAAGCTTTCTTT.

Many counts were recorded for this clone. V and J are TRBV18 and TRBJ2-7; 7 bases agree with TRBD2. Germline lookup yields CDR1 KGHSH and CDR2 LQKENI. The CDR3 contains 16 residues. V gave up 4 bases and J gave up 0 bases; unmatched junction bases: 9. In nucleotides, the CDR3 is TGTGCCAGCTCACAATCTCGCGGCGGGAGCTCCTACGAGCAGTACTTC. Protein product: CASSQSRGGSSYEQYF.

This clone was counted at least ten times. The rearrangement links TRBV7-2 to TRBJ2-7, with D maybe TRBD2 (5 bases). Trimming removed 5 bases at V and 6 bases at J, with 17 bases between. CDR1 and CDR2 (germline): SGHTA, FQGNSA. This CDR3 region has 14 residues. This CDR3 is CASSLGRAGFEQYF. Written as DNA, the CDR3 is TGTGCCAGCAGCCTGGGAAGGGCGGGTTTCGAGCAGTACTTC.

This clone appeared many times. The V call is TRBV7-9, the J call TRBJ2-1, with TRBD2 matching over 10 bases. In germline, CDR1 is SEHNR, CDR2 FQNEAQ (reference sequence). This CDR3 has 15 residues. The junction had 4 bases not matched to a gene; V was cut back by 5 bases and J by 3 bases. The CDR3 protein is CASSALAGVYNEQFF. As DNA, the CDR3 is TGTGCCAGCAGCGCCCTAGCGGGAGTCTACAATGAGCAGTTCTTC. Combining the CDR3 with reference TRBV7-9 and TRBJ2-1 gives the whole variable domain DTGVSQNPRHKITKRGQNVTFRCDPISEHNRLYWYRQTLGQGPEFLTYFQNEAQLEKSRLLSDRFSAERPKGSFSTLEIQRTEQGDSAMYLCASSALAGVYNEQFFGPGTRLTVL.

The chain combines TRBV30 with TRBJ1-1; 8 nucleotides align to TRBD1. The V segment lost 3 bases and the J segment 5 bases; nucleotides outside the gene matches: 8. CDR1 is GTSNPN, CDR2 SVGIG, per germline (reference sequence). This CDR3 has 14 residues. The CDR3 nucleotides read TGTGCCTGGAGGAGACAGGGGCAGAGAACTGAAGCTTTCTTT. Protein: CAWRRQGQRTEAFF.

This clone was recorded at least ten times. The genes are TRBV20-1 and TRBJ1-3; D is unclear. Germline CDR1 and CDR2: DFQATT and SNEGSKA (reference sequence). There are 12 residues in the CDR3. Trimming took off 1 base at V and 2 bases at J, with 3 bases between the two ends. CDR3 DNA: TGCAGTGCTAGAGGTCCTGGAAACACCATATATTTT. Amino acid sequence: CSARGPGNTIYF.

This clone was counted many times. The chain couples TRBV30 to TRBJ1-4; D is uncertain. This CDR3 spans 13 amino acids. V was cut by 5 bases and J by 8 bases, with 15 bases left in between. Germline values: CDR1 GTSNPN, CDR2 SVGIG (reference sequence). The CDR3 sequence: CAWAVDLGEKLFF. CDR3 coding DNA: TGTGCCTGGGCCGTTGACCTGGGGGAAAAACTGTTTTTT.

This clone was counted many times. The chain joins TRBV7-2 to TRBJ1-1; unclear D gene. Looked up from germline, CDR1 is SGHTA and CDR2 is FQGNSA. The CDR3 sequence is 13 residues long. The ends were cut back, 5 bases at V and 5 bases at J, with 12 bases in the middle. The CDR3 reads CASSVMGGTEAFF. CDR3 bases: TGTGCCAGCAGCGTCATGGGAGGGACTGAAGCTTTCTTT. The full variable domain, rest sourced from reference TRBV7-2 and TRBJ1-1, is GAGVSQSPSNKVTEKGKDVELRCDPISGHTALYWYRQSLGQGLEFLIYFQGNSAPDKSGLPSDRFSAERTGGSVSTLTIQRTQQEDSAVYLCASSVMGGTEAFFGQGTRLTVV.

At least ten counts were recorded for this clone. The CDR3 loop is CASSQATGAASFIYGYTF. CDR3 sequence (DNA): TGTGCCAGCAGCCAAGCAACAGGGGCCGCATCATTCATCTATGGCTACACCTTC. V is TRBV4-2 and J is TRBJ1-2; 7 nucleotides line up with TRBD1. This CDR3 region has 18 residues. With 1 base clipped from V and 4 bases from J, the junction kept 15 bases outside the gene matches. Per germline, CDR1 LGHNA and CDR2 YNFKEQ.

This clone showed up many times. Other DNA sequences in this sample translate to the same CDR3. The chain couples TRBV20-1 to TRBJ2-1; D might be TRBD1 (6 bases). Germline CDR1 reads DFQATT; CDR2 reads SNEGSKA (reference sequence). This CDR3 spans 14 amino acids. Deletions cut 3 bases from V and 3 bases from J, with 12 bases between. DNA for the CDR3: TGCAGTGCTAGTTCTCCGGGACACTACAATGAGCAGTTCTTC. Amino acid sequence: CSASSPGHYNEQFF.

This clone was recorded at least ten times. The V gene is TRBV28, the J gene TRBJ1-5, with unresolved D. The V and J ends lost 3 bases and 5 bases respectively, with 11 bases between them. The germline V gene encodes CDR1 MDHEN and CDR2 SYDVKM. This CDR3 comprises 14 residues. Written as DNA, the CDR3 is TGTGCCAGCAGTTTTAGGCAGGATTATCAGCCCCAGCATTTT. Its protein is CASSFRQDYQPQHF.

Details on this clone: A much larger clone differs from this one at a single base, so this may be a read error. This chain connects TRBV19 to TRBJ1-5, with 11 bases matching TRBD1. V gave up 5 bases and J gave up 9 bases; unmatched junction bases: 12. This CDR3 region has 16 residues. Germline V gene lookup returns CDR1 LNHDA and CDR2 SQIVND (reference sequence). This CDR3 reads CASSSRTGGYLRPQHF. The CDR3 DNA follows: TGTGCCAGTAGTTCCCGGACAGGGGGCTATCTTCGGCCCCAGCATTTT.

At least ten counts were recorded for this clone. V and J are TRBV20-1 and TRBJ1-1; D uncertain. The germline V gene encodes CDR1 DFQATT and CDR2 SNEGSKA (reference sequence). The length of the CDR3 is 12 residues. Trimming took 5 bases from V and 1 from J, leaving 8 bases between them. CDR3 nucleotides: TGCAGTGCTCAGGTGGAGAACACTGAAGCTTTCTTT. It translates to CSAQVENTEAFF.

The sample holds many counts of this clone. The rearrangement joins TRBV25-1 to TRBJ1-1; D is perhaps TRBD1 (6 bases). This CDR3 region has 16 residues. The germline V gene encodes CDR1 MGHDK and CDR2 SYGVNS. V was clipped by 5 bases and J by 5 bases, with 21 bases between them. In DNA, the CDR3 is TGTGCCAGCAGTAACCAATTAGGGGGGGGAAGAACTGAAGCTTTCTTT. This encodes CASSNQLGGGRTEAFF.

There are many counts of this clone. The V and J genes are TRBV18 and TRBJ2-6, with no clear D. The CDR3 consists of 16 residues. V was clipped by 2 bases and J by 0 bases, with 8 bases between them. Germline V lookup: CDR1 KGHSH, CDR2 LQKENI. The CDR3 loop is CASSPIRSSGANVLTF. CDR3 nucleotides: TGTGCCAGCTCACCAATTAGGAGCTCTGGGGCCAACGTCCTGACTTTC.

This clone was counted at least ten times. The genes are TRBV28 and TRBJ2-5; 7 nucleotides match TRBD1. The germline CDR1 and CDR2 sequences are MDHEN and SYDVKM. V lost 3 bases, J lost 2 bases, and 12 bases stayed unmatched. The CDR3 length is 17 residues. The CDR3: CASSLAQGKFSQETQYF. In DNA form, the CDR3 reads TGTGCCAGCAGTTTGGCACAGGGGAAATTTAGTCAAGAGACCCAGTACTTC. The whole variable domain, filled in from reference TRBV28 and TRBJ2-5, reads DVKVTQSSRYLVKRTGEKVFLECVQDMDHENMFWYRQDPGLGLRLIYFSYDVKMKEKGDIPEGYSVSREKKERFSLILESASTNQTSMYLCASSLAQGKFSQETQYFGPGTRLLVL.

This clone was recorded many times. The genes are TRBV24-1 and TRBJ2-3; the D gene is possibly TRBD2 (7 bases). Trimming shortened V by 7 bases and J by 4 bases, and 20 bases separated the two germline ends. The germline gives CDR1 KGHDR, CDR2 SFDVKD. This CDR3 spans 16 amino acids. CDR3 sequence (DNA): TGTGCCACCAGAGGGAAGGTGGGGGGGCCCTCAGATACGCAGTATTTT. It translates to CATRGKVGGPSDTQYF.

This clone turned up a few times. Sequence at one end of the junction differs from germline and may be a read error. The chain employs TRBV3-1 and TRBJ2-3; weak D call: TRBD2 (7 bases). CDR3 length equals 15 residues. Germline loops: CDR1 LGHDT, CDR2 YNNKEL (reference sequence). As DNA, the CDR3 is TGTGCCATCAGCCAACGGCGGGGGCGCACAGATACGCAGTATTTT. This codes for CAISQRRGRTDTQYF.